A selection of T cell receptor beta chains follows, all from one sample in a study of OX40 agonist ivuxolimab in advanced cancers. Measured with immunoSEQ multiplex PCR; TCRdb has only the in-frame clones, and not every one. The sample has 25,000 to 30,000 clones, 79% seen once. Sequencing was performed on CD4+ or CD8+ T cells sorted from blood, taken in a trial of the OX40 agonist ivuxolimab. The receptor set was obtained from an adult with an advanced solid tumor such as melanoma, head and neck, liver or kidney cancer. Both conserved end residues are part of each CDR3. The D gene is left open where the match is weak. Not all rows give a size; the values are once, few, many and, for expanded clones, a class.

TRBJ1-1 - - TRBV6-1 CASSEIVWEAFF TGTGCCAGCAGTGAAATAGTCTGGGAAGCTTTCTTT
TRBJ2-2 - once TRBV29-1 CSVDRDNTGELFF TGCAGCGTTGACCGGGACAACACCGGGGAGCTGTTTTTT
TRBJ2-7 TRBD1 - TRBV5-1 CASSQGQGLSAYEQYF TGCGCCAGCAGCCAAGGACAGGGTTTAAGTGCCTACGAGCAGTACTTC
TRBJ2-3 - - TRBV6-5 CASSWVTSTDTQYF TGTGCCAGCAGTTGGGTTACTAGCACAGATACGCAGTATTTT
TRBJ1-4 - - TRBV10-3 CAISEAIGSLDEKLFF TGTGCCATCAGTGAGGCTATTGGGAGCTTGGACGAAAAACTGTTTTTT
TRBJ2-1 TRBD2 once TRBV2 CASSESGGVFNEQFF TGTGCCAGCAGTGAATCCGGGGGGGTCTTCAATGAGCAGTTCTTC
TRBJ2-7 TRBD2 - TRBV2 CASEDIAGLASYEQYF TGTGCCAGCGAGGATATAGCGGGACTCGCCTCCTACGAGCAGTACTTC
TRBJ2-5 - - TRBV5-6 CASTMLVLGGLQETQYF TGTGCCAGCACCATGTTGGTACTCGGAGGGCTCCAAGAGACCCAGTACTTC
TRBJ2-5 TRBD1 - TRBV6-1 CASSEWVGGQGVQETQYF TGTGCCAGCAGTGAATGGGTGGGAGGACAGGGGGTCCAAGAGACCCAGTACTTC
TRBJ1-1 TRBD1 - TRBV5-1 CASSWGQALNTEAFF TGCGCCAGCAGCTGGGGACAGGCATTGAACACTGAAGCTTTCTTT
TRBJ2-3 TRBD1 - TRBV7-9 CASSSDSGTGEVDTQYF TGTGCCAGCAGCTCCGATTCCGGGACAGGGGAAGTGGATACGCAGTATTTT
TRBJ1-1 - - TRBV6-1 CASSEGRSLNTEAFF TGTGCCAGCAGTGAGGGACGGTCCCTTAACACTGAAGCTTTCTTT
TRBJ1-5 - once TRBV7-8 CASTLGAQFNQPQHF TGTGCCAGCACCCTAGGGGCACAGTTTAATCAGCCCCAGCATTTT
TRBJ2-3 TRBD2 - TRBV10-1 CASSERRGVEDTQYF TGCGCCAGCAGTGAAAGGCGGGGGGTGGAAGATACGCAGTATTTT
TRBJ1-5 - - TRBV7-2 CASSLRGVGQPQHF TGTGCCAGCAGCTTAAGGGGAGTTGGACAGCCCCAGCATTTT
TRBJ1-5 - once TRBV25-1 CASSDLGAGQPQHF TGTGCCAGCAGTGACTTGGGGGCGGGTCAGCCCCAGCATTTT
TRBJ1-1 TRBD1 - TRBV13 CASSHKQGAINLMNTEAFF TGTGCCAGCAGCCATAAACAGGGGGCCATAAATTTGATGAACACTGAAGCTTTCTTT
TRBJ2-2 - - TRBV6-5 CASTFRRAGTGELFF TGTGCCAGCACCTTTCGGCGCGCGGGCACCGGGGAGCTGTTTTTT
TRBJ1-5 - - TRBV28 CASSLQGRWQPQHF TGTGCCAGCAGTCTACAGGGTCGTTGGCAGCCCCAGCATTTT
TRBJ2-1 - - TRBV2 CASSGTAPGEQFF TGTGCCAGCAGTGGGACCGCCCCGGGGGAGCAGTTCTTC
TRBJ2-3 TRBD1 - TRBV2 CATPGQDPDTQYF TGTGCCACCCCGGGACAGGATCCAGATACGCAGTATTTT
TRBJ2-5 - - TRBV5-1 CASSFTSAETQYF TGCGCCAGCAGTTTTACTAGTGCGGAGACCCAGTACTTC
TRBJ2-7 - - TRBV27 CASSLSPAYEQYF TGTGCCAGCAGTTTATCCCCAGCATACGAGCAGTACTTC
TRBJ2-7 - - TRBV11-2 CASSLGQIGSYEQYF TGTGCCAGCAGCTTAGGACAGATAGGATCCTACGAGCAGTACTTC
TRBJ2-7 - - TRBV27 CASSLRGRYEQYF TGTGCCAGCAGTTTAAGGGGGAGGTACGAGCAGTACTTC
TRBJ2-7 TRBD1 - TRBV5-6 CASSKDRGRYEQYF TGTGCCAGCAGCAAGGACAGGGGGAGGTACGAGCAGTACTTC
TRBJ1-2 - - TRBV6-1 CASTSPGGGNYGYTF TGTGCCAGCACCTCCCCCGGGGGGGGGAACTATGGCTACACCTTC